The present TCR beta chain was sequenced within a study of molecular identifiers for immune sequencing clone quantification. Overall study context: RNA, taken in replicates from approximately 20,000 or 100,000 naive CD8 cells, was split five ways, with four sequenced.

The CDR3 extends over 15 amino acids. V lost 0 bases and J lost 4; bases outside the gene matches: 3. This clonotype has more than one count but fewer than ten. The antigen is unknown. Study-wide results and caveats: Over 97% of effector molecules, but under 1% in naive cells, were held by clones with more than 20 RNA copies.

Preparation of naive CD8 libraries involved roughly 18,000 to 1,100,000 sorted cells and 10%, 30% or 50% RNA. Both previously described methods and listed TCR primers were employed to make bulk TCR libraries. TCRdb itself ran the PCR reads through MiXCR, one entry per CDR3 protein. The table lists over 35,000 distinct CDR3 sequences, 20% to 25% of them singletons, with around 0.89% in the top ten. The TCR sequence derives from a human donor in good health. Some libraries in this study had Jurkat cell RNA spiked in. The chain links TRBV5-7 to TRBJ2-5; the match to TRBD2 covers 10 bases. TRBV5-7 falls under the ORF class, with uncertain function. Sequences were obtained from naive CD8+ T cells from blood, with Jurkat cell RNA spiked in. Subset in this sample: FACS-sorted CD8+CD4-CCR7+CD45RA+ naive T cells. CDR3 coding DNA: TGTGCCAGCAGCTTGGTAGCGGGAGGAGGAGAGACCCAGTACTTC. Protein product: CASSLVAGGGETQYF.